This is a list of T cell receptor beta chains from one sample in a study of T cell changes during pregnancy in multiple sclerosis. Clones were read by immunoSEQ multiplex PCR, and TCRdb kept only the in-frame ones, dropping some. The sample records roughly 40,000 clones, around 94% being singletons. This material consisted of peripheral blood, taken before pregnancy. The receptor source for this set is a female donor with multiple sclerosis, enrolled in a pregnancy study. The CDR3 runs from the conserved cysteine through the conserved F or W. Fields, in order: V gene, D gene, J gene, clone size, CDR3 protein, CDR3 DNA. The D gene is left open where the match is weak. For some rows the clone size is stated as once, few or many, or as a class when expanded; others skip it.

TRBV19	TRBD1	TRBJ1-5	.	CASSWQGGNQPQHF	TGTGCCAGTAGCTGGCAGGGGGGCAATCAGCCCCAGCATTTT
TRBV28	TRBD1	TRBJ1-5	.	CASRRGQGYQPQHF	TGTGCCAGCAGACGCGGACAGGGCTATCAGCCCCAGCATTTT
TRBV7-9	TRBD2	TRBJ2-7	.	CASILAGSGEQYF	TGTGCCAGCATACTAGCGGGATCTGGCGAGCAGTACTTC
TRBV5-6	TRBD1	TRBJ2-7	.	CASSFWTGVPYEQYF	TGTGCCAGCAGCTTTTGGACAGGGGTCCCCTACGAGCAGTACTTC
TRBV9	TRBD2	TRBJ2-3	.	CASSAGTSGRDTQYF	TGTGCCAGCAGCGCCGGGACTAGCGGGAGAGATACGCAGTATTTT
TRBV27	.	TRBJ2-1	.	CASSLPGILPNEQFF	TGTGCCAGCAGTTTACCCGGGATCCTGCCCAATGAGCAGTTCTTC
TRBV27	.	TRBJ2-3	.	CASSPMSVSTDTQYF	TGTGCCAGCAGTCCTATGAGCGTATCTACGGATACGCAGTATTTT
TRBV5-6	.	TRBJ2-5	.	CASSLARETQYF	TGTGCCAGCAGCTTGGCCCGGGAGACCCAGTACTTC
TRBV7-2	.	TRBJ2-3	.	CASSLSSASTDTQYF	TGTGCCAGCAGCTTATCTAGCGCAAGCACAGATACGCAGTATTTT
TRBV4-1	TRBD2	TRBJ2-3	.	CASSRSGASTDTQYF	TGCGCCAGCAGTCGTAGCGGGGCTAGCACAGATACGCAGTATTTT
TRBV28	TRBD2	TRBJ2-7	few	CASSPSGRLDEQYF	TGTGCCAGCAGTCCTAGCGGGAGGCTAGACGAGCAGTACTTC
TRBV27	TRBD2	TRBJ2-3	.	CASSFGTSAAGADTQYF	TGTGCCAGCAGTTTTGGGACTAGCGCCGCGGGGGCAGATACGCAGTATTTT
TRBV5-6	.	TRBJ2-7	.	CASSHPNRDYEQYF	TGTGCCAGCAGCCATCCAAACAGAGATTACGAGCAGTACTTC
TRBV4-2	.	TRBJ1-4	.	CASSPRVTNEKLFF	TGTGCCAGCAGCCCCCGGGTCACTAATGAAAAACTGTTTTTT